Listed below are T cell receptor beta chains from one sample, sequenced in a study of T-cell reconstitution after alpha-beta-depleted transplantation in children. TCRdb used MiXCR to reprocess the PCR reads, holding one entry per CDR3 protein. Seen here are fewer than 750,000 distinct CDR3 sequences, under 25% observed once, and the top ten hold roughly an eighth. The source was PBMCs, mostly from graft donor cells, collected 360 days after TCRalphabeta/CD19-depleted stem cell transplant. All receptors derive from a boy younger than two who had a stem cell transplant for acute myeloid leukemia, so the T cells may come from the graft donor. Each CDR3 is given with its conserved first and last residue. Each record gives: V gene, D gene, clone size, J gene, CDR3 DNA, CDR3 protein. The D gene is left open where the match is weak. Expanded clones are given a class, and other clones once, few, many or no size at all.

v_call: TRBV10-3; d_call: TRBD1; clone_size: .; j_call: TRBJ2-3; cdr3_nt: TGTGCCGGCAGTATGACAGGGGGCACAGATACGCAGTATTTT; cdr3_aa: CAGSMTGGTDTQYF
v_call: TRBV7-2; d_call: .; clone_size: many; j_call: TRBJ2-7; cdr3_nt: TGTGCCAGCAGCTCAGGCGGGACCGTAGCCTACGAGCAGTACTTC; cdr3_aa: CASSSGGTVAYEQYF
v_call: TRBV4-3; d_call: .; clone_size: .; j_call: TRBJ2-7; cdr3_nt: TGCGCCAGCAGCCAATTAATGGGGACGTGGCCGTACGAGCAGTACTTC; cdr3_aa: CASSQLMGTWPYEQYF
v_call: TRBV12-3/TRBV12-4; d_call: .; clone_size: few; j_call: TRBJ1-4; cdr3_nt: TGTGCCAGCAGTACCCCAACAGGGCTGGGTGAAAAACTGTTTTTT; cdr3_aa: CASSTPTGLGEKLFF
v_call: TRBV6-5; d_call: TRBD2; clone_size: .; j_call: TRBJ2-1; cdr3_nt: TGTGCCAGCAGTTACGGGACTAGCGGGGGGTATGAGCAGTTCTTC; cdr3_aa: CASSYGTSGGYEQFF
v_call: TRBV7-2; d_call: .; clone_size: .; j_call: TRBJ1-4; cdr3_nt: TGTGCCAGCAGTCCCGCCGGAGCCCGTGAATCGAAACTGTTTTTT; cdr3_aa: CASSPAGARESKLFF
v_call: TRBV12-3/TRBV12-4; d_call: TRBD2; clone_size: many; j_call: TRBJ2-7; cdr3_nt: TGTGCCAGCAGTTTAGATCTAGCGGGGGGGTCGAGCGACGAGCAGTACTTC; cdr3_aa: CASSLDLAGGSSDEQYF
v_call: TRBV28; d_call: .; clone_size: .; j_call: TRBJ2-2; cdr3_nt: TGTGCCAGCAGCCTCCCCGGGGCAGCCCTTCGGAACACCGGGGAGCTGTTTTTT; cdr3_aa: CASSLPGAALRNTGELFF
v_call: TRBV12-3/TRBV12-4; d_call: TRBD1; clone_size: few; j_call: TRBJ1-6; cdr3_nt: TGTGCCAGCAGTTTCTGGGACAGGGCTTCACCCCTCCACTTT; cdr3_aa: CASSFWDRASPLHF
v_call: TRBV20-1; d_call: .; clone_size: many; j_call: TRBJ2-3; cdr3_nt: TGCAGTGCTCCGGCAGGCGGACTGGCTTATGGAGATACGCAGTATTTT; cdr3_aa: CSAPAGGLAYGDTQYF
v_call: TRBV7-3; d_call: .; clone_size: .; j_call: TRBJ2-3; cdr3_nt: TGTGCCAGCAGCTACCCGAACCAGGATACGCAGTATTTT; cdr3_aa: CASSYPNQDTQYF
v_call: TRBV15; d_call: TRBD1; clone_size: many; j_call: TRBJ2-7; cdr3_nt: TGTGCCACCAGCAGAGATGGGACAGACTCCTACGAGCAGTACTTC; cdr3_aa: CATSRDGTDSYEQYF
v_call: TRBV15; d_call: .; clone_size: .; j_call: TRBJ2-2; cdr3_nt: TGTGCCACCAGCAGAAGGAGGACCGGGGAGCTGTTTTTT; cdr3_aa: CATSRRRTGELFF
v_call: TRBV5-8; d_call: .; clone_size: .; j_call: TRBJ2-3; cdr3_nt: TGTGCCAGCAGCTTTGTACTGGCGGGAGATACGCAGTATTTT; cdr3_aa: CASSFVLAGDTQYF
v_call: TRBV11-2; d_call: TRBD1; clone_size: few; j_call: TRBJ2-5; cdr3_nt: TGTGCCAGCAGCTTAGAAGGATGGGACAGGGGGCAAGAGACCCAGTACTTC; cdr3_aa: CASSLEGWDRGQETQYF
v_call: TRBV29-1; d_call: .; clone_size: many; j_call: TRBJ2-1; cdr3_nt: TGCAGCGCCGAGAGGGGTGGCGATGAGCAGTTCTTC; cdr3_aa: CSAERGGDEQFF
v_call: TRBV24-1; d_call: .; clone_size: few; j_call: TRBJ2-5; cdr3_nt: TGTGCCACCAGTGATTTGCATGAGACCCAGTACTTC; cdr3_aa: CATSDLHETQYF
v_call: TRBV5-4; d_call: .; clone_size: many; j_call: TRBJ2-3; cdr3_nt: TGTGCCAGCAGCCCCGGAGGAACAACTGATACGCAGTATTTT; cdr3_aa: CASSPGGTTDTQYF
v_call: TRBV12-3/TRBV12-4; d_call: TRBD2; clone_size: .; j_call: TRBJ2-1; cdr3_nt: TGTGCCAGCAGCCCCCCCCTAGCGGGGGGACAGCAGTTCTTC; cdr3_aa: CASSPPLAGGQQFF
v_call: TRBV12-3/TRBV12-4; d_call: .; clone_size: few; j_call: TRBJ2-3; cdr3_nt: TGTGCCACCAGCTTGGGGGGAGATACGCAGTATTTT; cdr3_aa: CATSLGGDTQYF
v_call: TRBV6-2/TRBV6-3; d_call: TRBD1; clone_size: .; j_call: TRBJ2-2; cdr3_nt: TGTGCCAGCAGTTACTCGGGGGACAGAACGAACACCGGGGAGCTGTTTTTT; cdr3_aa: CASSYSGDRTNTGELFF
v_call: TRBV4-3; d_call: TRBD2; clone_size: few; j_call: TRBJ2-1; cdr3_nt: TGCGCCAGCAGCCAAGGAACTAGCGGATTCTACAATGAGCAGTTCTTC; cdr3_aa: CASSQGTSGFYNEQFF
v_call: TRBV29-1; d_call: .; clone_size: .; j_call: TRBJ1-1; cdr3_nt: TGCAGCGTTGAGGACAGCACTGAAGCTTTCTTT; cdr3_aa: CSVEDSTEAFF
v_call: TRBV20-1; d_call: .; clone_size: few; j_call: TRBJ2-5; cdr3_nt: TGCAGTGCTGAGCATCAAGAGACCCAGTACTTC; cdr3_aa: CSAEHQETQYF
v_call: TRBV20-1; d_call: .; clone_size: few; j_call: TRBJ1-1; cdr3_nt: TGCAGTGCCGTCAAAGGGCCTGAAGCTTTCTTT; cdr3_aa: CSAVKGPEAFF
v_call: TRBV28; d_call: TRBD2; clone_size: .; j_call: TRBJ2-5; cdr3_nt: TGTGCCAGCAGTCCCTCCGTAGCGGGGGCCCAAGAGACCCAGTACTTC; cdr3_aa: CASSPSVAGAQETQYF
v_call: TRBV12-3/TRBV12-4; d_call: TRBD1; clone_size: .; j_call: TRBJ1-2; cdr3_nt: TGTGCCAGCAGTCGGACAGGGGAAGAGTTTAGCGGCTACACCTTC; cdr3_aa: CASSRTGEEFSGYTF
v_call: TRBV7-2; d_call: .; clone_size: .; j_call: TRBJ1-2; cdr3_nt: TGTGCCAGCAGCTTCTATGATGGCTACACCTTC; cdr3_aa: CASSFYDGYTF
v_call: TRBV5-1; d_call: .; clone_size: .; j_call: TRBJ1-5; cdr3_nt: TGCGCCAGTGACAGGTCGTATCAGCCCCAGCATTTT; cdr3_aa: CASDRSYQPQHF
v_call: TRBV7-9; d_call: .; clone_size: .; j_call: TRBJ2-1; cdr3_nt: TGTGCCAGCAGCCCACCGGGACTCGGGTACAATGAGCAGTTCTTC; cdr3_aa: CASSPPGLGYNEQFF
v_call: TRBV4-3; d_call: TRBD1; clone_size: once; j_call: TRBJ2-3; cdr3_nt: TGCGCCAGCAGCCAAGGAGTGGGACAGTCTGAATACGATACGCAGTATTTT; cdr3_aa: CASSQGVGQSEYDTQYF
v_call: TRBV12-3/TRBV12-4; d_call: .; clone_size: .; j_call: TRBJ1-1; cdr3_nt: TGTGCCAGCAGATCCTCGTGGGGTTGGACTGAAGCTTTCTTT; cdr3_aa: CASRSSWGWTEAFF
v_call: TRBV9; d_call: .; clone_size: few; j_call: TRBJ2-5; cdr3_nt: TGTGCCAGCAGCGTAGAATCCGGGGCCCAGTACTTC; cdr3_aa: CASSVESGAQYF
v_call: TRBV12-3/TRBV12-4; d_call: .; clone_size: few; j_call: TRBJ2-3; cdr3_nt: TGTGCCAGCAGTTGGGGAAGGCTCACAGATACGCAGTATTTT; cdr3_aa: CASSWGRLTDTQYF
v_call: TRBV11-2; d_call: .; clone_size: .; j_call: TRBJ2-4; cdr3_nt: TGTGCCAGCAGCTCTCCCTGGGAAGCACACAGACCCCCGGCGGACATTCAGTACTTC; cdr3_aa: CASSSPWEAHRPPADIQYF
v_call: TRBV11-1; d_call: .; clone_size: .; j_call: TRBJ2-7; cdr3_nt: TGTGCCAGCAGCTTCGATAACAGGCCCGTCTTC; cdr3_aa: CASSFDNRPVF
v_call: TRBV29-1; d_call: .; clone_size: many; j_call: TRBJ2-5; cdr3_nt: TGCAGCGTTGCTGGACGAGTTGCGGAGACCCAGTACTTC; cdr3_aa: CSVAGRVAETQYF
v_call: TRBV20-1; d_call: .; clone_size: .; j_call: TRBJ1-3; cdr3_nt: TGCAGTGCTAGAGATGGCAGGGATCCCGGAAACACCATATATTTT; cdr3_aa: CSARDGRDPGNTIYF
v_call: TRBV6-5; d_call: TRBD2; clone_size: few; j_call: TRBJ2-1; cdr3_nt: TGTGCCAGCAGTTACTCGAGCTTAGCGGGGGGTAATGAGCAGTTCTTC; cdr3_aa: CASSYSSLAGGNEQFF
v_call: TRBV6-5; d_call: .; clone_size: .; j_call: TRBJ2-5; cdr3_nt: TGTGCCAGCACCAGGGACGGAGAGACCCAGTACTTC; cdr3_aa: CASTRDGETQYF
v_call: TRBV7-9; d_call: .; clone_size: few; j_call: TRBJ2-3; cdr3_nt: TGTGCCAGCAGTCGTAGGGGCGCCACAGATACGCAGTATTTT; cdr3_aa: CASSRRGATDTQYF
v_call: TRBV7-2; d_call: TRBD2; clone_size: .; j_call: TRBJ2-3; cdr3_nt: TGTGCCAGCAGCTTTCTAGCGGGGAACACAGATACGCAGTATTTT; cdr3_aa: CASSFLAGNTDTQYF
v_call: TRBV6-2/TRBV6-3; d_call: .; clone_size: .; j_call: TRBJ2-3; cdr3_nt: TGTGCCAGCAGTTACCCTGTAGATACGCAGTATTTT; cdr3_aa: CASSYPVDTQYF
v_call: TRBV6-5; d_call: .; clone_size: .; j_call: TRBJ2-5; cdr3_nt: TGTGCCAGCAGTTACGAGGGGGGAAGCCAAGAGACCCAGTACTTC; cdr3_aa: CASSYEGGSQETQYF
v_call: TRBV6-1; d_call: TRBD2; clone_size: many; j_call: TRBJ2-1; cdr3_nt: TGTGCCAGCACCACCGGGGGACGGGGGGGCCGTGATGAGCAGTTCTTC; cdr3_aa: CASTTGGRGGRDEQFF
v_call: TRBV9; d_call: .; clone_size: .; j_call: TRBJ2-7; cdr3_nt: TGTGCCAGCAGCCGTTCCCTGACAGCATCCTACGAGCAGTACTTC; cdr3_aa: CASSRSLTASYEQYF
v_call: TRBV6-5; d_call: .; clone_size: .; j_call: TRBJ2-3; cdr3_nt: TGTGCCAGCAGTTACTCGTGGGGGGCAGGCACAGATACGCAGTATTTT; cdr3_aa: CASSYSWGAGTDTQYF
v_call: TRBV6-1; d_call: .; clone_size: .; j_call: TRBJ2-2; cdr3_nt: TGTGCCGTCGAGGTCCCACAGGGCGGGGAGCTGTTTTTT; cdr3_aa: CAVEVPQGGELFF
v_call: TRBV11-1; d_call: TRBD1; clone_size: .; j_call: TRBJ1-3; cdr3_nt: TGTGCCAGCAGCTCACCCCTCCGGGACAGGGAGATCACCATATATTTT; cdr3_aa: CASSSPLRDREITIYF
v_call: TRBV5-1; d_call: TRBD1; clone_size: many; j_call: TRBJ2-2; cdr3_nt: TGCGCCAGCAGCCTGCTTACAGGGGACACCGGGGAGCTGTTTTTT; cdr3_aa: CASSLLTGDTGELFF
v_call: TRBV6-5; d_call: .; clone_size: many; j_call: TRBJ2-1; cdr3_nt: TGTGCCAGCAGCCCAGGGCCGGGGGACTCCTACAATGAGCAGTTCTTC; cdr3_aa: CASSPGPGDSYNEQFF
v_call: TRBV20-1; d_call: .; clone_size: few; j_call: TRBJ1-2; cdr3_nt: TGCAGTGCTAGATTTGTGGAAGAGGGACATGGCTACACCTTC; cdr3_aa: CSARFVEEGHGYTF
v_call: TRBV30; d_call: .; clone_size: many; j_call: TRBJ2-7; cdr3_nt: TGTGCCTGGAGGGCGGACAGTTCCTCCTACGAGCAGTACTTC; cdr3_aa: CAWRADSSSYEQYF
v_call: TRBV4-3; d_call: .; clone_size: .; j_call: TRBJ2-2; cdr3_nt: TGCGCCAGAAGAGGGGGGGACCCCATAGTAGCGAACACCGGGGAGCTGTTTTTT; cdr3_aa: CARRGGDPIVANTGELFF
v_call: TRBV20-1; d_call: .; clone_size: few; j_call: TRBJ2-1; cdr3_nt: TGCAGTGGCGGGGAGGGGGCCCATTACAATGAGCAGTTCTTC; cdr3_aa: CSGGEGAHYNEQFF
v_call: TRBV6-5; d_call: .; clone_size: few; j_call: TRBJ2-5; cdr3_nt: TGTGCCAGCAGTTACTTTCCCGGACAGTCGGAGACCCAGTACTTC; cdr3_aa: CASSYFPGQSETQYF
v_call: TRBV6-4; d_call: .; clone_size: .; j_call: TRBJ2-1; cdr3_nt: TGTGCCAGCGGATCCGGCGGCACGGGTGGAGGGCAGTTCTTC; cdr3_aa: CASGSGGTGGGQFF
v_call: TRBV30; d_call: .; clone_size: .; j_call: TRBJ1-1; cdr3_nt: TGTGCCTGGAGGAGGTGGGGACAAAGCACCTCTGAAGCTTTCTTT; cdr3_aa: CAWRRWGQSTSEAFF
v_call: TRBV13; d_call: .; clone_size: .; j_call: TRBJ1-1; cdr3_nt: TGTGCCAGCAGCTCTGCCCGGGGGACTGAAGCTTTCTTT; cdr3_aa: CASSSARGTEAFF
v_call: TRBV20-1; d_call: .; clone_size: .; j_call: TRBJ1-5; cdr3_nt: TGCAGTGCTAAGCAGGGAAATCAGCCCCAGCATTTT; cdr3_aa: CSAKQGNQPQHF